Listed here are 15 T cell receptor beta chains from one sample, sequenced in a study of blood T cell repertoires in COVID-19. Measured with immunoSEQ multiplex PCR; TCRdb has only the in-frame clones, and not every one. In the table there are fewer than 250,000 clones, around nine tenths of which are singletons. The sample taken for sequencing was peripheral blood. These receptors all come from a man aged 35 to 55 with acute or convalescent COVID-19.

This clone was detected only once. The gene calls are TRBV2 and TRBJ2-5, with 10 bases aligning to TRBD1. Germline V gene lookup returns CDR1 SNHLY and CDR2 FYNNEI. The junction had 11 bases not matched to a gene; V was cut back by 6 bases and J by 4 bases. The CDR3 covers 16 residues. The CDR3 loop reads CASSAGTGAIGETQYF. The CDR3 DNA reads as TGTGCCAGCAGCGCCGGGACAGGGGCCATAGGAGAGACCCAGTACTTC.

V usage is TRBV6-1 and J usage is TRBJ2-7, with D uncertain. Germline V lookup: CDR1 MNHNS, CDR2 SASEGT. This CDR3 contains 16 residues. Trimming cost V 1 base and J 3 bases, with 16 bases left between them. The CDR3 bases are TGTGCCAGCAGTGAAGAGAGCTATATTATAATCTACGAGCAGTACTTC. It is translated as CASSEESYIIIYEQYF.

This clone was detected only once. The J gene is TRBJ2-5, the V gene TRBV12-3 or TRBV12-4; D is unclear. The CDR3 extends over 12 amino acids. Trimming removed 7 bases at V and 7 bases at J, with 13 bases between. DNA of the CDR3: TGTGCCAGCACCCAAGTCCCCGGGACCCAGTACTTC. This encodes CASTQVPGTQYF.

This rearrangement joins TRBV28 to TRBJ2-5, with 8 positions matching TRBD2. V gave up 6 bases and J gave up 3 bases; unmatched junction bases: 9. Germline V lookup: CDR1 MDHEN, CDR2 SYDVKM. The length of the CDR3 is 15 residues. In nucleotides, the CDR3 is TGTGCCAGCAGCCAGCCGACAGCGGGGGAAGAGACCCAGTACTTC. It codes for CASSQPTAGEETQYF.

V is TRBV4-3 and J is TRBJ1-1; D is unresolved. The V gene's germline CDR1 is LGHNA and CDR2 YSLEER. V was cut by 0 bases and J by 1 base, with 21 bases left in between. There are 19 residues in the CDR3. The CDR3 region has the DNA TGCGCCAGCAGCCAAGAAAGGTTACTAATATTGGCCGGGAACACTGAAGCTTTCTTT. Translated, it gives CASSQERLLILAGNTEAFF.

The V gene is TRBV6-5, the J gene TRBJ2-3; no clear D gene. Germline lookup yields CDR1 MNHEY and CDR2 SVGAGI. V was cut by 2 bases and J by 5 bases, with 8 bases left in between. CDR3 size: 13 residues. In nucleotides, the CDR3 is TGTGCCAGCAGTTACCTCGCGGAAGATACGCAGTATTTT. This translates into CASSYLAEDTQYF.

This clone turned up a few times. The chain employs TRBV28 and TRBJ1-1; a possible D gene is TRBD1 (6 bases). V was trimmed by 10 bases and J by 3 bases, leaving 18 bases between them. The CDR3 sequence is 14 residues long. From germline, CDR1 is MDHEN and CDR2 SYDVKM. CDR3 in amino acids: CATGGGGLDTEAFF. CDR3 DNA: TGTGCCACCGGGGGCGGGGGTCTTGACACTGAAGCTTTCTTT.

V is TRBV12-2 and J is TRBJ1-1; TRBD1 reflects the table's D call only, with no check against the DNA. TRBV12-2 is a documented pseudogene. This CDR3 is 19 amino acids long. The CDR3 DNA follows: TGTGCAAGTCGCTCATACCCGCGGGACAGGGGGCGAAGGGAGACTGAAGCTTTCTTT. Protein sequence: CASRSYPRDRGRRETEAFF.

The chain has TRBV6-6 and TRBJ1-5, with TRBD1 as a possible D gene (6 bases). V was clipped by 7 bases and J by 2 bases, with 9 bases between them. Germline V lookup: CDR1 MNHNY, CDR2 SVGAGI (reference sequence). The CDR3 runs to 13 residues. CDR3: CASKQGRNQPQHF. The DNA of the CDR3 is TGTGCCAGCAAACAGGGACGCAATCAGCCCCAGCATTTT.

This sequence joins TRBV5-1 and TRBJ1-1; 10 nucleotides agree with TRBD1. The CDR3 spans 14 residues. The V gene's germline CDR1 is SGHRS and CDR2 YFSETQ. The ends lost 4 bases at V and 5 bases at J; junction bases unmatched: 5. CDR3 amino acids: CASSKGQGSTEAFF. Here the CDR3 DNA reads TGCGCCAGCAGCAAGGGACAGGGGAGTACTGAAGCTTTCTTT.

This clone was seen only once. This chain joins TRBV9 and TRBJ1-2, with TRBD1 matching 12 bases. Germline assignment: CDR1 SGDLS and CDR2 YYNGEE. There are 15 residues in the CDR3. The trim removed 4 bases at V and 8 bases at J, leaving 9 bases unmatched. The CDR3 sequence is CASSPGDRGLWGYTF. Here the CDR3 DNA reads TGTGCCAGCAGCCCCGGGGACAGGGGGCTTTGGGGCTACACCTTC.

The chain is built from TRBV19 and TRBJ1-2, with D possibly being TRBD1 (6 bases). V was pared by 3 bases and J by 7 bases, with 12 bases between. This CDR3 region has 13 residues. The V gene's germline CDR1 is LNHDA and CDR2 SQIVND (reference sequence). CDR3 nucleotide sequence: TGTGCCAGTAGTATTTCTACAGGGAGTGGCTACACCTTC. Amino acid sequence: CASSISTGSGYTF.

The chain is built from TRBV7-9 and TRBJ2-1, with TRBD2 matching 7 bases. This CDR3 has 16 amino acids. After removal of 5 bases from V and 4 bases from J, the junction contained 11 bases not matched to a gene. Per the germline V gene, CDR1 is SEHNR and CDR2 is FQNEAQ (reference sequence). DNA for the CDR3: TGTGCCAGCAGCCCCCCTTTCCTAGCGGCGTACAATGAGCAGTTCTTC. This encodes CASSPPFLAAYNEQFF.

V is TRBV6-2 or TRBV6-3 and J is TRBJ2-1; 9 positions agree with TRBD2. This CDR3 has 16 amino acids. The J segment lost 1 base and the V segment lost 4 bases, leaving 5 bases of the junction unmatched. CDR1 MNHEY and CDR2 SVGEGT come from the germline V gene. CDR3 DNA sequence: TGTGCCAGCAGTTCTAATAGCGGGAGTTCCTACAATGAGCAGTTCTTC. Amino acids: CASSSNSGSSYNEQFF.

The chain joins TRBV28 to TRBJ2-7; possibly TRBD2 for D (7 bases). The ends were cut back, 7 bases at V and 3 bases at J, with 25 bases in the middle. CDR1 is MDHEN and CDR2 is SYDVKM in the germline V gene. This CDR3 has 17 residues. Here the CDR3 DNA reads TGTGCCAGCACCTCAGTTTTCGGCGGGAGAGGGGGCTACGAGCAGTACTTC. Translating it yields CASTSVFGGRGGYEQYF.